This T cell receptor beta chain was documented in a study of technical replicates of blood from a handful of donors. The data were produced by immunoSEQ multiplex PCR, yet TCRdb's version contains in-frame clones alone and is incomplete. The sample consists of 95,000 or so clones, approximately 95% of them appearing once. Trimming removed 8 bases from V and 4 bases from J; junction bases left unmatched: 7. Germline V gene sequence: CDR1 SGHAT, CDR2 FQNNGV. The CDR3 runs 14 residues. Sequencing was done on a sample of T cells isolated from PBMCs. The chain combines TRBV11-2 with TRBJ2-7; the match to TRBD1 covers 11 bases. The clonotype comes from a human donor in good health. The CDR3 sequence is CASGFRDRGYEQYF. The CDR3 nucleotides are TGTGCCAGCGGGTTCCGGGACAGGGGGTACGAGCAGTACTTC. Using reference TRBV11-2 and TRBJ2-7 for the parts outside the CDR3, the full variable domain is EAGVAQSPRYKIIEKRQSVAFWCNPISGHATLYWYQQILGQGPKLLIQFQNNGVVDDSQLPKDRFSAERLKGVDSTLKIQPAKLEDSAVYLCASGFRDRGYEQYFGPGTRLTVT.